The 24 T cell receptor beta chains given below trace back to one sample, sequenced in a study of T cell responses to AZD1222 COVID-19 vaccine (dated by TCRdb to the early 2020s). The sample's time point label, decoded: about 28 days (+/-7) after the second vaccine dose. The method behind the library was the immunoSEQ multiplex PCR assay. TCRdb holds this immuneACCESS table with in-frame rearrangements only. Some clones are missing; in checked studies, unresolved V genes explain under half, and the rest has no known cause. The sample table lists tens of thousands of clones, approximately 86% of them with a count of one. The top ten clonotypes cover roughly 8.5% of the sample. The material was peripheral blood, obtained 28 days after the second AZD1222 dose. Receptors originate from an adult who received the AZD1222 COVID-19 vaccine.

The CDR3 loop reads CASSPSGGAVNGELFF. CDR3 DNA sequence: TGTGCCAGCAGCCCCAGCGGGGGGGCCGTTAACGGGGAGCTGTTTTTT. The chain couples TRBV4-2 to TRBJ2-2; TRBD2 agrees at 10 bases. The germline V gene encodes CDR1 LGHNA and CDR2 YNFKEQ. The CDR3 is 16 amino acids. Trimming cost V 4 bases and J 7 bases; bases outside gene matches: 9.

The sample holds a few counts of this clone. This chain links TRBV12-3 or TRBV12-4 with TRBJ1-2; D ambiguous. This CDR3 comprises 13 residues. Between the trimmed V and J ends, which lost 5 bases and 7 bases, there was a span of 14 bases. In nucleotides, the CDR3 is TGTGCCAGCAGTCATAGGCGTATAGGTGGCTACACCTTC. It is translated as CASSHRRIGGYTF.

The gene calls are TRBV5-6 and TRBJ1-4; D gene ambiguous. CDR1 is SGHDT, CDR2 YYEEEE, per germline. The CDR3 loop spans 16 amino acids. With 0 bases removed from V and 3 bases from J, the gap between germline ends came to 12 bases. CDR3 sequence (DNA): TGTGCCAGCAGCTTGGACAGCCCTGGCGCTAATGAAAAACTGTTTTTT. It codes for CASSLDSPGANEKLFF.

V gene TRBV7-9 combines with J gene TRBJ2-5; no definite D call. Trimming removed 5 bases at V and 5 bases at J, with 9 bases between. This CDR3 is built from 12 residues. In germline, CDR1 is SEHNR, CDR2 FQNEAQ (reference sequence). CDR3 DNA sequence: TGTGCCAGCAGCCTTCCTTTGGAGACCCAGTACTTC. This codes for CASSLPLETQYF.

The V call is TRBV28, the J call TRBJ2-7; D is unresolved. The germline V gene encodes CDR1 MDHEN and CDR2 SYDVKM. There are 13 residues in the CDR3. V was cut by 4 bases and J by 2 bases, with 9 bases left in between. Here the CDR3 reads CASSSVATYEQYF. The CDR3, as DNA: TGTGCCAGCAGTTCAGTGGCGACCTACGAGCAGTACTTC.

This clone was counted a single time. This chain uses TRBV30 with TRBJ1-1, with D hard to call. V was shortened by 3 bases and J by 4 bases, with 9 bases between the two germline ends. Germline CDR1 is GTSNPN and CDR2 is SVGIG (reference sequence). The CDR3 contains 12 residues. The CDR3 reads CAWSGSGTEAFF. CDR3 nucleotide sequence: TGTGCCTGGAGCGGGTCAGGCACTGAAGCTTTCTTT.

The rearrangement uses TRBV5-5 and TRBJ2-7; D gene unclear. This CDR3 has 13 residues. CDR1 is SGHKS and CDR2 is YYEKEE in the germline V gene (reference sequence). The V and J ends lost 0 bases and 2 bases respectively, with 6 bases between them. The CDR3 loop is CASSLEATYEQYF. For the CDR3, the DNA is TGTGCCAGCAGCTTGGAAGCCACCTACGAGCAGTACTTC.

This clone was detected a few times. V usage is TRBV5-5 and J usage is TRBJ2-5; D unresolved. V dropped 2 bases and J dropped 5 bases, with 7 bases sitting between them. This CDR3 region has 12 residues. Per the germline V gene, CDR1 is SGHKS and CDR2 is YYEKEE (reference sequence). CDR3 sequence: CASSLSVETQYF. As DNA, the CDR3 is TGTGCCAGCAGCTTATCAGTGGAGACCCAGTACTTC.

This rearrangement joins TRBV30 to TRBJ2-1; 12 bases match TRBD2. This CDR3 is built from 22 residues. Germline V gives CDR1 GTSNPN, CDR2 SVGIG (reference sequence). V shed 4 bases and J 3 bases; nucleotides not matched to a gene: 25. The CDR3 DNA reads TGTGCCTGGACTGGCCACTATCCAACGACTAGCGGGAGATCTAAAGGCTACAATGAGCAGTTCTTC. Its translation is CAWTGHYPTTSGRSKGYNEQFF.

This chain joins TRBV19 and TRBJ2-2; no clear D. CDR1 is LNHDA, CDR2 SQIVND, per germline (reference sequence). The V gene lost 6 bases and the J gene lost 4 bases, with 15 bases spanning the gap. The CDR3 extends over 15 amino acids. The DNA of the CDR3 is TGTGCCAGTAGCCCTTTCGAGGTGGGCACCGGGGAGCTGTTTTTT. This encodes CASSPFEVGTGELFF.

The V gene is TRBV10-3, the J gene TRBJ2-3, with D perhaps matching TRBD2 (5 bases). The CDR3 covers 14 residues. From germline, CDR1 is ENHRY and CDR2 SYGVKD. Trimming took off 9 bases at V and 2 bases at J, with 15 bases between the two ends. CDR3 sequence: CAIREADLTDTQYF. CDR3 DNA sequence: TGTGCCATACGAGAAGCGGACCTCACAGATACGCAGTATTTT.

CDR3 bases: TGTGCCAGCAGCGCCGACGCTAGGGGAACTAATGAAAAACTGTTTTTT. This encodes CASSADARGTNEKLFF. This chain connects TRBV5-4 to TRBJ1-4; a weak D match, TRBD1 (5 bases). This CDR3 is 16 amino acids long. Trimming shortened V by 4 bases and J by 1 base, and 14 bases separated the two germline ends. The germline gives CDR1 SGHNT, CDR2 YYREEE (reference sequence).

DNA for the CDR3: TGCGCCAGCGGGGAACAGGGGTATAACAATCAGCCCCAGCATTTT. It encodes CASGEQGYNNQPQHF. The chain combines TRBV5-1 with TRBJ1-5, with TRBD1 matching 7 bases. The CDR3 is 15 residues long. From germline, CDR1 is SGHRS and CDR2 YFSETQ. With 7 bases clipped from V and 3 bases from J, the junction kept 10 bases outside the gene matches. Full variable domain (outside the CDR3, taken from reference TRBV5-1 and TRBJ1-5): KAGVTQTPRYLIKTRGQQVTLSCSPISGHRSVSWYQQTPGQGLQFLFEYFSETQRNKGNFPGRFSGRQFSNSRSEMNVSTLELGDSALYLCASGEQGYNNQPQHFGDGTRLSIL.

The CDR3 DNA is TGTGCCAGCAGTTTAAATACGGAGACCCAGTACTTC. Its protein product is CASSLNTETQYF. The chain has TRBV12-3 or TRBV12-4 and TRBJ2-5; no definite D call. Trimming took 2 bases from V and 5 from J, leaving 6 bases between them. CDR3 length: 12 amino acids.

This chain uses TRBV7-3 with TRBJ1-1; the match to TRBD1 covers 7 bases. Germline trimming cut 3 bases from V and 8 bases from J; bases unmatched to any gene: 6. The length of the CDR3 is 13 residues. Germline-derived CDR1 and CDR2 are SGHTA and FQGTGA. Here the CDR3 reads CASSFHRQGEAFF. As DNA, the CDR3 is TGTGCCAGCAGCTTCCATCGACAGGGCGAAGCTTTCTTT.

The chain is built from TRBV27 and TRBJ2-7, with D possibly TRBD2 on 5 matching bases. Germline CDR1 and CDR2: MNHEY and SMNVEV (reference sequence). The CDR3 loop spans 16 amino acids. V lost 4 bases, J lost 0 bases, and 16 bases lay in between. The CDR3 here is CASSSPSSGSSYEQYF. The CDR3 nucleotides read TGTGCCAGCAGTTCCCCTTCCTCGGGGAGCTCCTACGAGCAGTACTTC.

J is TRBJ2-5 and V is TRBV7-9; 14 bases are shared with TRBD2. Germline values: CDR1 SEHNR, CDR2 FQNEAQ (reference sequence). The length of the CDR3 is 16 residues. The V segment lost 1 base and the J segment 5 bases; nucleotides outside the gene matches: 3. As DNA, the CDR3 is TGTGCCAGCAGCTTAGGAAGGACTAGCGGGGGGGAGACCCAGTACTTC. Its protein product is CASSLGRTSGGETQYF.

V usage is TRBV18 and J usage is TRBJ2-2; the D is unclear. Germline V gene lookup returns CDR1 KGHSH and CDR2 LQKENI. This CDR3 is 14 amino acids long. Trimming left V 1 base short and J 1 base short, with 4 bases between. The DNA of the CDR3 is TGTGCCAGCTCACCACAGGAGAACACCGGGGAGCTGTTTTTT. Residues: CASSPQENTGELFF.

The V gene is TRBV15, the J gene TRBJ1-5, with 9 bases matching TRBD1. The CDR3 extends over 15 amino acids. Germline values: CDR1 LNHNV, CDR2 YYDKDF (reference sequence). The junction had 5 bases not matched to a gene; V was cut back by 1 base and J by 7 bases. CDR3 nucleotides: TGTGCCACCAGCAGAGTACAGGGGGCACGGCAGCCCCAGCATTTT. Protein sequence: CATSRVQGARQPQHF.

J is TRBJ2-5 and V is TRBV9; possibly TRBD1 for D (5 bases). The CDR3 loop spans 13 amino acids. V was clipped by 4 bases and J by 1 base, with 8 bases between them. Per germline, CDR1 SGDLS and CDR2 YYNGEE. The CDR3 DNA follows: TGTGCCAGCAGCCCCAGGGCCCAAGAGACCCAGTACTTC. Protein sequence: CASSPRAQETQYF.

This clone has a handful of counts. This chain links TRBV5-8 with TRBJ2-7, with D perhaps being TRBD1 or TRBD2 (6 bases each). The V gene's germline CDR1 is SGHTS and CDR2 YDEGEE. The CDR3 covers 16 residues. Trimming removed 3 bases from V and 3 bases from J, with 19 bases in between. The CDR3 region is CASSSGGGGGVYEQYF. Written as DNA, the CDR3 is TGTGCCAGCAGCTCCGGAGGGGGAGGAGGGGTCTACGAGCAGTACTTC. The whole variable domain, remainder taken from reference TRBV5-8 and TRBJ2-7, is EAGVTQSPTHLIKTRGQQATLRCSPISGHTSVYWYQQALGLGLQFLLWYDEGEERNRGNFPPRFSGRQFPNYSSELNVNALELEDSALYLCASSSGGGGGVYEQYFGPGTRLTVT.

The chain links TRBV28 to TRBJ1-4, with D possibly TRBD1 on 5 matching bases. The V gene lost 6 bases and the J gene lost 6 bases, with 14 bases spanning the gap. The germline V gene encodes CDR1 MDHEN and CDR2 SYDVKM. The CDR3 length is 14 residues. The CDR3 is CASSLEVGDEKLFF. The CDR3 DNA sequence: TGTGCCAGCAGCTTGGAGGTGGGGGATGAAAAACTGTTTTTT. Full variable domain (rest looked up from reference TRBV28 and TRBJ1-4): DVKVTQSSRYLVKRTGEKVFLECVQDMDHENMFWYRQDPGLGLRLIYFSYDVKMKEKGDIPEGYSVSREKKERFSLILESASTNQTSMYLCASSLEVGDEKLFFGSGTQLSVL.

J is TRBJ2-1 and V is TRBV4-1, with 8 bases matching TRBD2. This CDR3 region has 16 residues. With V trimmed by 1 base and J by 7 bases, 9 bases remained unmatched. Per the germline V gene, CDR1 is MGHRA and CDR2 is YSYEKL. CDR3 sequence: CASSQVGAGVENEQFF. The DNA of the CDR3 is TGCGCCAGCAGCCAAGTGGGAGCGGGAGTAGAAAATGAGCAGTTCTTC.

This chain links TRBV5-6 with TRBJ1-3, with a tentative D call TRBD1 (5 bases). Germline values: CDR1 SGHDT, CDR2 YYEEEE. There are 15 residues in the CDR3. V gave up 0 bases and J gave up 8 bases, with 15 bases separating them. The CDR3 region has the DNA TGTGCCAGCAGCTTGGAGGCAGGGCTTAAGGACACCATATATTTT. Translation: CASSLEAGLKDTIYF.